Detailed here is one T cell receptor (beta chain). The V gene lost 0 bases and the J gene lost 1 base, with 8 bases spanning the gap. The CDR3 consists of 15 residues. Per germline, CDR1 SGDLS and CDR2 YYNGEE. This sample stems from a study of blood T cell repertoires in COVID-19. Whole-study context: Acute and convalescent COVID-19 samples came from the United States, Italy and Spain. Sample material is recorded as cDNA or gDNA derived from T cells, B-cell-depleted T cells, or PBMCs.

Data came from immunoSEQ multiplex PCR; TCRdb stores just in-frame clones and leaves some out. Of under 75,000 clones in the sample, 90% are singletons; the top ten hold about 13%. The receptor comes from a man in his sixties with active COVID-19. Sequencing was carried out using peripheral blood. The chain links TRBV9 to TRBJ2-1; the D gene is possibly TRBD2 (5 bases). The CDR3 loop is CASSVDSGSYNEQFF. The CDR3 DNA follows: TGTGCCAGCAGCGTAGATTCGGGGTCCTACAATGAGCAGTTCTTC.